The entry that follows covers one T cell receptor (beta chain) sequence. Antigen: not known. This sample is drawn from a study of cytomegalovirus exposure and HLA in healthy donors. Study findings and constraints: Specificity for CMV antigens was confirmed in vitro for a few of the CMV-associated chains.

The PCR ran on 60 Vbeta and 13 Jbeta primers. Here immunoSEQ multiplex PCR was the method, and the copy in TCRdb shows in-frame clones only, minus some. This sample has about 69,000 clones; roughly 71% occur once, and the top ten carry 11%. The CDR3 loop spans 17 amino acids. The J segment lost 0 bases and the V segment lost 2 bases, leaving 9 bases of the junction unmatched. The germline CDR1 and CDR2 sequences are LNHNV and YYDKDF (reference sequence). The rearrangement joins TRBV15 to TRBJ1-1, with TRBD1 matching over 7 bases. This receptor was obtained from a woman aged 55-69 years in good health and CMV-seropositive. Sample: PBMCs. DNA of the CDR3: TGTGCCACCAGCAGAACACGGGACAGCGAAATGAACACTGAAGCTTTCTTT. Translating it yields CATSRTRDSEMNTEAFF.